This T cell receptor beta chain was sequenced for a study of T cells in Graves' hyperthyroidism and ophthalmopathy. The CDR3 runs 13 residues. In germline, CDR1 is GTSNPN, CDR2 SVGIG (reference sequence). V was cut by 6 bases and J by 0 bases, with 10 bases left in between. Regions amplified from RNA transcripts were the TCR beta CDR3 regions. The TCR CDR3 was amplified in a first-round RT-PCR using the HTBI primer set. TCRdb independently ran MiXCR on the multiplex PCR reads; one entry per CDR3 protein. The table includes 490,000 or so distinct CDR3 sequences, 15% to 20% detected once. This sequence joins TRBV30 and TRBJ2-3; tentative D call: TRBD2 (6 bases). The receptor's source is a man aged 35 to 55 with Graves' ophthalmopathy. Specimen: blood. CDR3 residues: CACSGFSTDTQYF. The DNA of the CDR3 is TGTGCCTGTAGCGGCTTTAGCACAGATACGCAGTATTTT.